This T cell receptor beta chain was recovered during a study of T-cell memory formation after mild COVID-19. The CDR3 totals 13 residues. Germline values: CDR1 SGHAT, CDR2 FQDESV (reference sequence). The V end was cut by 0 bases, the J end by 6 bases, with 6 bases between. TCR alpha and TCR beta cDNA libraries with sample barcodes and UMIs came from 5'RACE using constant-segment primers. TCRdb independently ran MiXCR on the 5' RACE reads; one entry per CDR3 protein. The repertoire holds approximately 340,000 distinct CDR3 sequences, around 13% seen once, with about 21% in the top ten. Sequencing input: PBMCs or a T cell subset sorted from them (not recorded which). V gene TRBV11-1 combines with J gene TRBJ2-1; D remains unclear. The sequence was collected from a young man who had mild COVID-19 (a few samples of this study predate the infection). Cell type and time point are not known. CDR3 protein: CASSLAPSNEQFF. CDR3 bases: TGTGCCAGCAGCTTAGCCCCCTCCAATGAGCAGTTCTTC.